One sample yielded the 29 T cell receptor beta chains listed below, sequenced in a study of response to subunit inactivated influenza vaccine. TCRdb ran MiXCR on the RT-PCR reads and lists one entry per CDR3 protein. This table has hundreds of thousands of distinct CDR3 sequences, around 9.9% appearing once. Sequenced here: PBMCs from blood, sampled about 40 days after vaccination. All receptors come from a man aged 45-60 years who received an inactivated influenza vaccine.

In this sample, this clonotype turned up many times. The chain couples TRBV10-3 to TRBJ2-5; D gene ambiguous. The CDR3 sequence is 14 residues long. V was trimmed by 7 bases and J by 1 base, leaving 13 bases between them. CDR1 ENHRY and CDR2 SYGVKD come from the germline V gene. The CDR3 bases are TGTGCCATCAAAAATAATGGTCCCCAAGAGACCCAGTACTTC. It encodes CAIKNNGPQETQYF.

This clonotype was seen repeatedly, ten times or more. The chain uses TRBV3-1 and TRBJ1-1; possibly TRBD1 for D (5 bases). The V end was cut by 4 bases, the J end by 11 bases, with 17 bases between. Germline assignment: CDR1 LGHDT and CDR2 YNNKEL (reference sequence). The CDR3 covers 13 residues. As DNA, the CDR3 is TGTGCCAGCAGCCCGTCGGAAACCGGGGCGGCTTTCTTT. Translating it yields CASSPSETGAAFF.

This clonotype has a count of ten or more. The CDR3 nucleotides read TGTGCCAGCAGCTTAGTATCTAGCGGGTCGCAAGAGACCCAGTACTTC. Its protein product is CASSLVSSGSQETQYF. The chain links TRBV7-6 to TRBJ2-5; 8 nucleotides match TRBD2. V trimming: 1 base; J trimming: 2 bases; junction bases outside the gene matches: 6. The CDR3 loop spans 16 amino acids. Germline V lookup: CDR1 SGHVS, CDR2 FNYEAQ.

This clonotype has only a few counts. The chain has TRBV12-3 or TRBV12-4 and TRBJ2-2; no clear D gene. The CDR3 covers 13 residues. Trimming stripped 8 bases from V and 7 bases from J, with 14 bases between. The CDR3 region is CASSRWGNGELFF. Written as DNA, the CDR3 is TGTGCCAGCTCAAGATGGGGAAACGGGGAGCTGTTTTTT.

With respect to this clonotype: The junction departs from germline at one end; a sequencing error may be responsible. The gene calls are TRBV7-9 and TRBJ2-7; TRBD2 aligns across 11 bases. The CDR3 is made up of 15 amino acids. From germline, CDR1 is SEHNR and CDR2 FQNEAQ (reference sequence). Written as DNA, the CDR3 is TGTGCCAGCAGCCTGACTAGCGGGAATACCTACGGGCAGTACTTC. It is translated as CASSLTSGNTYGQYF.

This clonotype was recorded a few times. The chain links TRBV7-2 to TRBJ2-3; D not certain. V gave up 4 bases and J gave up 2 bases, with 16 bases separating them. The CDR3 length is 16 residues. The V gene's germline CDR1 is SGHTA and CDR2 FQGNSA. CDR3 DNA sequence: TGTGCCAGCAGCTCTTCCCGTCCTGGACCCACAGATACGCAGTATTTT. Its translation is CASSSSRPGPTDTQYF.

The J gene is TRBJ2-1, the V gene TRBV20-1; 11 bases map to TRBD2. V lost 3 bases and J lost 0; bases outside the gene matches: 7. Germline V gene sequence: CDR1 DFQATT, CDR2 SNEGSKA (reference sequence). This CDR3 has 17 amino acids. The CDR3, as DNA: TGCAGTGCTAGGACTAGCGGGGACGGGAGCTCCTACAATGAGCAGTTCTTC. Translation: CSARTSGDGSSYNEQFF.

This clonotype was counted ten times or more. V is TRBV24-1 and J is TRBJ2-5; 8 bases fit TRBD1. V shed 3 bases and J 1 base; nucleotides not matched to a gene: 3. This CDR3 spans 15 amino acids. Germline V gene sequence: CDR1 KGHDR, CDR2 SFDVKD. The CDR3 region is CATSDTTGAQETQYF. CDR3 DNA: TGTGCCACCAGTGATACGACAGGGGCCCAAGAGACCCAGTACTTC.

The chain has TRBV7-9 and TRBJ1-4; D unclear. From germline, CDR1 is SEHNR and CDR2 FQNEAQ (reference sequence). The V gene lost 5 bases and the J gene lost 6 bases, with 16 bases spanning the gap. CDR3 length: 15 amino acids. CDR3: CASSPHTDRDEKLFF. The CDR3 nucleotides read TGTGCCAGCAGCCCACATACGGACCGGGATGAAAAACTGTTTTTT.

This clonotype was counted between two and nine times. The chain couples TRBV20-1 to TRBJ2-3, with 7 bases fitting TRBD2. Germline V CDR1 and CDR2: DFQATT, SNEGSKA (reference sequence). The CDR3 length is 14 residues. V was pared by 3 bases and J by 6 bases, with 9 bases of the junction left unmatched. Here the CDR3 reads CSARSLAEGDTQYF. The CDR3 nucleotides are TGCAGTGCTAGGAGTCTAGCGGAGGGGGATACGCAGTATTTT.

This clonotype appeared many times. The chain couples TRBV4-2 to TRBJ1-2, with 7 bases matching TRBD1. The CDR3 spans 15 residues. V shed 1 base, J shed 4 bases, and the junction held 6 bases outside the gene matches. Germline values: CDR1 LGHNA, CDR2 YNFKEQ. As DNA, the CDR3 is TGTGCCAGCAGCCAAGGACAGGGATTAGGCTATGGCTACACCTTC. Its protein product is CASSQGQGLGYGYTF.

This clonotype was picked up many times. The chain is built from TRBV10-3 and TRBJ2-5; the match to TRBD1 covers 9 bases. Germline V gives CDR1 ENHRY, CDR2 SYGVKD. This CDR3 spans 13 amino acids. J lost 2 bases, V lost 10 bases, and 5 bases had no gene match. CDR3 amino acids: CATGQGYQETQYF. The CDR3 region has the DNA TGTGCCACCGGACAGGGGTATCAAGAGACCCAGTACTTC.

This clonotype was seen repeatedly, ten times or more. The gene calls are TRBV11-2 and TRBJ2-3; 7 bases line up with TRBD2. CDR1 is SGHAT and CDR2 is FQNNGV in the germline V gene. CDR3 length equals 17 residues. V was pared by 0 bases and J by 2 bases, with 8 bases of the junction left unmatched. CDR3 sequence (DNA): TGTGCCAGCAGCTTAGAATGGTTGCGGGGGACCACAGATACGCAGTATTTT. Its translation is CASSLEWLRGTTDTQYF. Supplemented by reference TRBV11-2 and TRBJ2-3, the full variable domain reads EAGVAQSPRYKIIEKRQSVAFWCNPISGHATLYWYQQILGQGPKLLIQFQNNGVVDDSQLPKDRFSAERLKGVDSTLKIQPAKLEDSAVYLCASSLEWLRGTTDTQYFGPGTRLTVL.

This clonotype has a handful of counts. This chain connects TRBV20-1 to TRBJ2-7, with 9 nucleotides matching TRBD2. This CDR3 is 13 amino acids long. J gave up 3 bases and V 6 bases, and 6 bases lay outside the gene matches. Germline CDR1 reads DFQATT; CDR2 reads SNEGSKA (reference sequence). CDR3 coding DNA: TGCAGTGCCCCGACTAGCGGAGACTACGAGCAGTACTTC. Translation gives CSAPTSGDYEQYF.

This chain joins TRBV18 and TRBJ2-7; 10 bases agree with TRBD1. The junction had 2 bases not matched to a gene; V was cut back by 3 bases and J by 3 bases. The CDR3 has 14 residues. Germline CDR1 and CDR2: KGHSH and LQKENI. CDR3 nucleotides: TGTGCCAGCTCACCCCGGGACAGGGGCTACGAGCAGTACTTC. It translates to CASSPRDRGYEQYF.

The rearrangement links TRBV5-6 to TRBJ2-7; D perhaps matches TRBD1 (6 bases). Looked up from germline, CDR1 is SGHDT and CDR2 is YYEEEE. V was clipped by 0 bases and J by 5 bases, with 21 bases between them. This CDR3 region has 17 residues. Here the CDR3 reads CASSLESLGQFSNEQYF. The DNA of the CDR3 is TGTGCCAGCAGCTTGGAAAGCCTAGGACAGTTTTCGAACGAGCAGTACTTC. The full variable domain, rest sourced from reference TRBV5-6 and TRBJ2-7, is DAGVTQSPTHLIKTRGQQVTLRCSPKSGHDTVSWYQQALGQGPQFIFQYYEEEERQRGNFPDRFSGHQFPNYSSELNVNALLLGDSALYLCASSLESLGQFSNEQYFGPGTRLTVT.

V is TRBV10-3 and J is TRBJ2-3; 9 bases are a match to TRBD1. The CDR3 loop spans 16 amino acids. V was pared by 0 bases and J by 4 bases, with 5 bases of the junction left unmatched. Germline lookup yields CDR1 ENHRY and CDR2 SYGVKD. The CDR3 loop reads CAISESGQGGADTQYF. The CDR3 nucleotides read TGTGCCATCAGTGAGTCGGGACAGGGAGGGGCAGATACGCAGTATTTT.

The rearrangement uses TRBV15 and TRBJ2-3; 7 nucleotides agree with TRBD2. The germline V gene encodes CDR1 LNHNV and CDR2 YYDKDF (reference sequence). This CDR3 contains 14 residues. The J segment lost 9 bases and the V segment lost 5 bases, leaving 11 bases of the junction unmatched. CDR3 DNA sequence: TGTGCCACCAGCGTAACCGGGGGGACCACCACGCAGTATTTT. As protein: CATSVTGGTTTQYF.

This clonotype came up a few times. This chain connects TRBV20-1 to TRBJ2-5, with 9 bases identical to TRBD1. Trimming took 5 bases from V and 0 from J; bases not matched to a gene: 4. The CDR3 is made up of 14 amino acids. Germline lookup yields CDR1 DFQATT and CDR2 SNEGSKA (reference sequence). The CDR3 sequence: CSARTGVHQETQYF. The DNA for the CDR3 is TGCAGTGCTCGGACAGGGGTCCACCAAGAGACCCAGTACTTC.

The chain carries TRBV5-1 and TRBJ2-1; tentative D call: TRBD2 (7 bases). The CDR3 totals 15 residues. The germline V gene has CDR1 SGHRS and CDR2 YFSETQ. V was cut by 6 bases and J by 10 bases, with 23 bases left in between. The CDR3: CASTRGRGGVEEQFF. The CDR3 DNA reads as TGCGCCAGCACACGTGGGAGGGGGGGTGTTGAGGAGCAGTTCTTC.

V is TRBV6-2 or TRBV6-3 and J is TRBJ2-1, with TRBD1 identical over 8 bases. V was pared by 6 bases and J by 6 bases, with 10 bases of the junction left unmatched. CDR1 and CDR2 (germline): MNHEY, SVGEGT. The length of the CDR3 is 15 residues. CDR3 coding DNA: TGTGCCAGCAGGAGAACAGGGGGTCGGGGCAATGAGCAGTTCTTC. This translates into CASRRTGGRGNEQFF.

In regard to this clonotype: A much larger clone sits a single nucleotide away, making a read error possible. This chain connects TRBV7-2 to TRBJ2-3; maybe TRBD2 (6 bases). Germline V gives CDR1 SGHTA, CDR2 FQGNSA. V gave up 6 bases and J gave up 5 bases, with 15 bases separating them. The CDR3 is 14 residues long. The CDR3 here is CASRGLAGKDTQYF. DNA for the CDR3: TGTGCCAGCAGGGGACTGGCAGGGAAAGATACGCAGTATTTT. Variable domain in full (rest from reference TRBV7-2 and TRBJ2-3): GAGVSQSPSNKVTEKGKDVELRCDPISGHTALYWYRQSLGQGLEFLIYFQGNSAPDKSGLPSDRFSAERTGGSVSTLTIQRTQQEDSAVYLCASRGLAGKDTQYFGPGTRLTVL.

The chain employs TRBV10-2 and TRBJ2-2; 10 positions match TRBD2. The trim removed 0 bases at V and 1 base at J, leaving 2 bases unmatched. Germline V gene sequence: CDR1 WSHSY, CDR2 SAAADI. The CDR3 has 17 amino acids. The CDR3 nucleotides are TGCGCCAGCAGTGAGTCGAGACTAGCGGGGAACACCGGGGAGCTGTTTTTT. Its translation is CASSESRLAGNTGELFF.

The chain recombines TRBV5-1 with TRBJ2-7; D is possibly TRBD1 or TRBD2 (5 bases each). V was trimmed by 7 bases and J by 3 bases, leaving 11 bases between them. Germline loops: CDR1 SGHRS, CDR2 YFSETQ. The CDR3 is 12 residues long. The CDR3 here is CASRGANYEQYF. The CDR3, as DNA: TGCGCCAGCCGGGGCGCGAACTACGAGCAGTACTTC.

V and J are TRBV21-1 and TRBJ2-7; the DNA was not used to check the table's D call, TRBD1. TRBV21-1 is a listed pseudogene. The CDR3 runs to 17 residues. The CDR3 DNA reads as TGTGCCAGCAGCAAAGGGTTGGGGAAAACAGGGACCTACGAGCAGTACTTC. Its translation: CASSKGLGKTGTYEQYF.

This clonotype was detected many times. The chain joins TRBV29-1 to TRBJ2-3, with 10 bases aligning to TRBD1. V trimming: 4 bases; J trimming: 4 bases; junction bases outside the gene matches: 5. The germline gives CDR1 SQVTM, CDR2 ANQGSEA. There are 14 residues in the CDR3. Here the CDR3 reads CSVGGQGGPDTQYF. The CDR3 DNA sequence: TGCAGCGTTGGAGGACAGGGGGGTCCAGATACGCAGTATTTT.

The chain is built from TRBV12-3 or TRBV12-4 and TRBJ2-5; 10 nucleotides agree with TRBD2. The CDR3 length is 15 residues. V gave up 4 bases and J gave up 1 base; unmatched junction bases: 3. In DNA, the CDR3 is TGTGCCAGCAGTTCTCTAGCGGGGGCCCAAGAGACCCAGTACTTC. It translates to CASSSLAGAQETQYF.

This rearrangement joins TRBV4-2 to TRBJ2-7; 7 bases line up with TRBD1. Germline V gene lookup returns CDR1 LGHNA and CDR2 YNFKEQ. This CDR3 region has 13 residues. V trimming: 4 bases; J trimming: 4 bases; junction bases outside the gene matches: 4. Here the CDR3 DNA reads TGTGCCAGCAGCCCCGGGACAGAGTACGAGCAGTACTTC. Amino acid sequence: CASSPGTEYEQYF.

The V call is TRBV6-1, the J call TRBJ2-3, with 8 bases matching TRBD2. Germline values: CDR1 MNHNS, CDR2 SASEGT. With V trimmed by 6 bases and J by 4 bases, 15 bases remained unmatched. The CDR3 extends over 17 amino acids. Here the CDR3 DNA reads TGTGCCAGCAGCAGGGGTCGGGGGGGCTATCCCTCAGATACGCAGTATTTT. This gives the protein CASSRGRGGYPSDTQYF.